The T cell receptor (beta chain) under discussion was sequenced for a study of T cells after yellow fever vaccination. Study-wide context: Those fractions that held only low numbers of cells were prepared using the SMART-Seq v4 Ultra Low Input RNA kit. Study-wide results and caveats: From the bulk population, abundant clonotypes could contaminate and appear within FACS-sorted repertoires. A small share of clonotypes appeared in both CD4 and CD8 compartments.

Regarding this clonotype: The antigen remains unidentified.

Production of TCR cDNA was by 5'RACE template switching, which also added a universal primer site and UMIs. Using its own MiXCR run on the 5' RACE reads, TCRdb lists one record per CDR3 protein. The sample has about 320,000 distinct CDR3 sequences; over 3.5% are singletons. The clonotype was recovered from a man aged 18 to 30 who received the YFV17D yellow fever vaccine. The material was PBMCs, obtained 15 days after the yellow fever booster vaccination.

The CDR3: CASKSGYGYTF. In nucleotides, the CDR3 is TGTGCCAGCAAGTCCGGATATGGCTACACCTTC. The chain recombines TRBV6-2 or TRBV6-3 with TRBJ1-2; no clear D gene. Germline CDR1 is MNHEY and CDR2 is SVGEGT. The CDR3 totals 11 residues. V lost 7 bases and J lost 5, with 8 bases in between.